The 9 T cell receptor beta chains presented below share a single source sample, sequenced in a study of sequential checkpoint blockade in melanoma. The data were produced by immunoSEQ multiplex PCR, yet TCRdb's version contains in-frame clones alone and is incomplete. This table has about 3,800 clones, 20% to 25% appearing once. The treatment was: randomized to nivolumab then ipilimumab (arm A) or the reverse (arm B). The material was tumor tissue (inferred from file names), obtained from a patient given nivolumab and ipilimumab in sequence. Source of these receptors: a human donor with melanoma.

This clone was recorded at least ten times. V is TRBV11-3 and J is TRBJ2-3; 12 bases map to TRBD2. The CDR3 spans 16 residues. V trimming: 4 bases; J trimming: 8 bases; junction bases outside the gene matches: 10. Germline CDR1 and CDR2: SGHNT and YENEEA. CDR3 sequence (DNA): TGTGCCAGCAGCTCCGATCGGACTAGCGGGACTGGTACGCAGTATTTT. Translating it yields CASSSDRTSGTGTQYF. The whole variable domain, filled in from reference TRBV11-3 and TRBJ2-3, reads EAGVVQSPRYKIIEKKQPVAFWCNPISGHNTLYWYLQNLGQGPELLIRYENEEAVDDSQLPKDRFSAERLKGVDSTLKIQPAELGDSAVYLCASSSDRTSGTGTQYFGPGTRLTVL.

The chain couples TRBV19 to TRBJ1-1; D is unclear. The V end was cut by 5 bases, the J end by 4 bases, with 20 bases between. The germline V gene encodes CDR1 LNHDA and CDR2 SQIVND (reference sequence). The CDR3 runs to 16 residues. The CDR3 region is CASSFRGGGSGTEAFF. CDR3 DNA sequence: TGTGCCAGTAGTTTCCGAGGAGGAGGGTCTGGCACTGAAGCTTTCTTT.

This clone was observed a handful of times. The chain links TRBV6-8 to TRBJ2-5; D call uncertain. The CDR3 is made up of 14 amino acids. V dropped 5 bases and J dropped 1 base, with 11 bases sitting between them. Germline CDR1 reads MNHGY; CDR2 reads SAAAGT. Here the CDR3 reads CASSVSLAQETQYF. The CDR3 DNA reads as TGTGCCAGCAGTGTAAGTCTCGCCCAAGAGACCCAGTACTTC.

This clone has a handful of counts. The chain uses TRBV30 and TRBJ1-2, with unresolved D. CDR1 and CDR2 (germline): GTSNPN, SVGIG (reference sequence). The CDR3 covers 12 residues. The V gene lost 4 bases and the J gene lost 5 bases, with 11 bases spanning the gap. CDR3 region: CAWKGPQYGYTF. CDR3 nucleotide sequence: TGTGCCTGGAAAGGTCCGCAATATGGCTACACCTTC. The variable domain in full, with the rest retrieved from reference TRBV30 and TRBJ1-2, is SQTIHQWPATLVQPVGSPLSLECTVEGTSNPNLYWYRQAAGRGLQLLFYSVGIGQISSEVPQNLSASRPQDRQFILSSKKLLLSDSGFYLCAWKGPQYGYTFGSGTRLTVV.

This chain uses TRBV6-8 with TRBJ2-5, with 7 positions matching TRBD1. CDR1 and CDR2 (germline): MNHGY, SAAAGT. The CDR3 extends over 15 amino acids. The V segment lost 6 bases and the J segment 0 bases; nucleotides outside the gene matches: 7. CDR3 amino acids: CASRFWGQNQETQYF. For the CDR3, the DNA is TGTGCCAGCAGGTTCTGGGGACAGAACCAAGAGACCCAGTACTTC.

CDR3 DNA sequence: TGTGCCAGCAGCCAACCGGGGACAGGGGGAATCCACGAAGTACGGCGGCCCCAGCATTTT. Translating it yields CASSQPGTGGIHEVRRPQHF. The gene calls are TRBV14 and TRBJ1-5; 11 bases align to TRBD1. V shed 2 bases, J shed 9 bases, and the junction held 21 bases outside the gene matches. The germline CDR1 and CDR2 sequences are SGHDN and FVKESK. The CDR3 totals 20 residues.

The V and J genes are TRBV18 and TRBJ2-3; D possibly corresponds to TRBD2 (5 bases). The germline CDR1 and CDR2 sequences are KGHSH and LQKENI. The CDR3 runs 14 residues. V lost 3 bases and J lost 2, with 9 bases in between. In DNA, the CDR3 is TGTGCCAGCTCACCGTCCGGGGTCACAGATACGCAGTATTTT. This translates into CASSPSGVTDTQYF.

This clone came up a few times. The V call is TRBV6-8, the J call TRBJ1-5, with 11 bases lining up with TRBD1. V lost 6 bases, J lost 1 base, and 8 bases stayed unmatched. CDR1 and CDR2 from the germline V gene are MNHGY and SAAAGT. The CDR3 sequence is 17 residues long. CDR3 loop: CASRRGQGAVSNQPQHF. The DNA of the CDR3 is TGTGCCAGCAGGCGAGGACAGGGGGCGGTCAGCAATCAGCCCCAGCATTTT.

The CDR3 protein is CASSTDREGEQYF. The CDR3 DNA reads as TGTGCCAGCTCAACGGACAGGGAGGGCGAGCAGTACTTC. The chain links TRBV18 to TRBJ2-7, with D tentatively TRBD1 (8 bases). From germline, CDR1 is KGHSH and CDR2 LQKENI. This CDR3 region has 13 residues. Trimming pared 5 bases from V and 6 bases from J, leaving 14 bases between.